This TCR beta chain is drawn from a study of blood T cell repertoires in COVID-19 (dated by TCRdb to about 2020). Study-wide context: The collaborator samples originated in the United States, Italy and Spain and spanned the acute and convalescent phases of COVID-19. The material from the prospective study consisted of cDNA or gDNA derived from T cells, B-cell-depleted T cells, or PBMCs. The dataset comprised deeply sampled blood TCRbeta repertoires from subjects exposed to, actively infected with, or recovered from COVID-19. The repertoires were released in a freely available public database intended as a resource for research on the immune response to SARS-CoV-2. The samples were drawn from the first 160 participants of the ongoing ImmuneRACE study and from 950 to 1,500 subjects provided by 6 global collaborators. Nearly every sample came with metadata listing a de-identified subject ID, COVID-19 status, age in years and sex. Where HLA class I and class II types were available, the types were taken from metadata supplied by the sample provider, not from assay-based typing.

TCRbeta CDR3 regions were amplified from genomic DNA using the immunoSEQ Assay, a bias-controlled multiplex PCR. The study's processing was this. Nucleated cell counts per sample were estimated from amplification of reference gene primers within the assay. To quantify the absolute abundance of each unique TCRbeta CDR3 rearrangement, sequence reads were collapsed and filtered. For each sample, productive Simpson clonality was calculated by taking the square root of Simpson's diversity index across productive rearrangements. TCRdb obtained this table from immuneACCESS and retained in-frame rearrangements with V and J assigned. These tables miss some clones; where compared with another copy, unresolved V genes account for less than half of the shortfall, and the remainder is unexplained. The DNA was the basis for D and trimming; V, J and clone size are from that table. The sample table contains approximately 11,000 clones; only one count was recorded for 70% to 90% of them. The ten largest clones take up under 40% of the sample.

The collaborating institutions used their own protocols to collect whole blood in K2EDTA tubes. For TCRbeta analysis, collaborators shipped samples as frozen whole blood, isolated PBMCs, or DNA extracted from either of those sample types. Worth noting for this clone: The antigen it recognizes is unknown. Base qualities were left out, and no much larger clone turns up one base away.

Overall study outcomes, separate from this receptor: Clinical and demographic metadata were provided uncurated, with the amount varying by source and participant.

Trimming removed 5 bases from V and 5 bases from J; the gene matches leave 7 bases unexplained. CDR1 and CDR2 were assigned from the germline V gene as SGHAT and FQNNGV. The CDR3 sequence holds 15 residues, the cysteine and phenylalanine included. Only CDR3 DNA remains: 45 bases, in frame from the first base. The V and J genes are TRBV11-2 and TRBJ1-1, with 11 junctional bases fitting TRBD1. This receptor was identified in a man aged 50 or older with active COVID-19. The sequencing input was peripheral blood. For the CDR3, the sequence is CASSPGQGAGTEAFF. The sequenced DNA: TGTGCCAGCAGCCCTGGACAGGGGGCAGGGACTGAAGCTTTCTTT.